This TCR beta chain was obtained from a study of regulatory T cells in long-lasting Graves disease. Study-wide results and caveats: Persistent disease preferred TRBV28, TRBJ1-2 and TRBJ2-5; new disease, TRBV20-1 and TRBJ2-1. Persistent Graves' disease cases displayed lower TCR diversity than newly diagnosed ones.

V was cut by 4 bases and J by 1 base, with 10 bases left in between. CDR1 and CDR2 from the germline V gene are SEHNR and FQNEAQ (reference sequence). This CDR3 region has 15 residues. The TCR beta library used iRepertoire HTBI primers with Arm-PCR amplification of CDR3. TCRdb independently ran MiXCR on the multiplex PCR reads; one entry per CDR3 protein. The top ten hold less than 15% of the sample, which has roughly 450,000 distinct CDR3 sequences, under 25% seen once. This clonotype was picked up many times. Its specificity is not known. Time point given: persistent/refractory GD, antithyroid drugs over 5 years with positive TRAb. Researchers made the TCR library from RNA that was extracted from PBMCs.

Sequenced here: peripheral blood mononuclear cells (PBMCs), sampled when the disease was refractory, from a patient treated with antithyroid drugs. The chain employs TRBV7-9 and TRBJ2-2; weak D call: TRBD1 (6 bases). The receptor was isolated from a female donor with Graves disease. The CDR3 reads CASSSWTENTGELFF. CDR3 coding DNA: TGTGCCAGCAGCTCGTGGACAGAGAACACCGGGGAGCTGTTTTTT. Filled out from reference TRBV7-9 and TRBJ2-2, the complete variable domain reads DTGVSQNPRHKITKRGQNVTFRCDPISEHNRLYWYRQTLGQGPEFLTYFQNEAQLEKSRLLSDRFSAERPKGSFSTLEIQRTEQGDSAMYLCASSSWTENTGELFFGEGSRLTVL.